A single sample gave rise to the 30 T cell receptor beta chains below, sequenced in a study of T cells in Graves' hyperthyroidism and ophthalmopathy. Using RNA transcripts as the source, TCR beta CDR3 regions were amplified. When the TCR CDR3 underwent first-round RT-PCR, the HTBI primer set was used. TCRdb passed the multiplex PCR reads through MiXCR, listing each CDR3 protein once. The data contain some 570,000 distinct CDR3 sequences, approximately 17% of them singletons. Source material: blood. The source of these receptors is a woman aged 18-35 years with Graves' ophthalmopathy.

A single count supports this clonotype. The rearrangement links TRBV19 to TRBJ1-1; D gene ambiguous. The length of the CDR3 is 10 residues. Germline CDR1 reads LNHDA; CDR2 reads SQIVND (reference sequence). Trimming removed 6 bases at V and 10 bases at J, with 9 bases between. For the CDR3, the DNA is TGTGCCAGTAGCGGCAGTAGAGCTTTCTTT. This gives the protein CASSGSRAFF.

This clonotype was seen a few times. V is TRBV6-1 and J is TRBJ1-5; D ambiguous. The length of the CDR3 is 15 residues. Between the trimmed V and J ends, which lost 4 bases and 4 bases, there was a span of 14 bases. Looked up from germline, CDR1 is MNHNS and CDR2 is SASEGT. The CDR3 loop is CASSGSGRSNQPQHF. DNA of the CDR3: TGTGCCAGCAGTGGGAGCGGACGGTCAAATCAGCCCCAGCATTTT.

This clonotype was recorded many times. This chain connects TRBV2 to TRBJ1-6; TRBD1 agrees at 7 bases. Germline V gene sequence: CDR1 SNHLY, CDR2 FYNNEI. Unmatched junction bases numbered 15, after V lost 7 bases and J lost 15 bases. This CDR3 contains 14 residues. In nucleotides, the CDR3 is TGTGCCAGCACCGTACAGGGGCCAGCGTGGCACCTCCACTTT. Protein sequence: CASTVQGPAWHLHF.

This clonotype was observed many times. DNA of the CDR3: TGTGCCAGCAGCTTAGGGGGTACGGTGAACACTGAAGCTTTCTTT. Protein: CASSLGGTVNTEAFF. The chain combines TRBV13 with TRBJ1-1; D uncertain. The CDR3 runs to 15 residues. Germline V gives CDR1 PRHDT, CDR2 FYEKMQ (reference sequence). V lost 0 bases and J 0 bases, leaving 8 bases between the germline ends.

This chain uses TRBV4-3 with TRBJ1-6; TRBD1 is a possible D gene (5 bases). The V gene lost 0 bases and the J gene lost 8 bases, with 8 bases spanning the gap. Looked up from germline, CDR1 is LGHNA and CDR2 is YSLEER. The CDR3 contains 14 residues. The CDR3 loop reads CASSQDGGDSPLHF. The DNA of the CDR3 is TGCGCCAGCAGCCAAGATGGAGGGGATTCACCCCTCCACTTT.

This clonotype was seen a handful of times. The V and J genes are TRBV9 and TRBJ2-1; 7 bases line up with TRBD2. The CDR3 contains 16 residues. CDR1 and CDR2 (germline): SGDLS, YYNGEE. J gave up 0 bases and V 5 bases, and 8 bases lay outside the gene matches. Here the CDR3 DNA reads TGTGCCAGCAGTATCGGCGGGGGAGACTCCTACAATGAGCAGTTCTTC. Its protein is CASSIGGGDSYNEQFF.

This clonotype was counted ten times or more. The chain uses TRBV5-1 and TRBJ1-1; 9 bases are shared with TRBD1. The ends lost 1 base at V and 4 bases at J; junction bases unmatched: 8. CDR3 length: 16 residues. In germline, CDR1 is SGHRS, CDR2 YFSETQ. CDR3 sequence reads: CASSLRTGAVSTEAFF. The CDR3 coding sequence is TGCGCCAGCAGCTTGCGGACAGGGGCGGTTAGCACTGAAGCTTTCTTT.

There are a few counts of this clonotype. The chain employs TRBV9 and TRBJ1-1, with TRBD1 as a possible D gene (5 bases). V was trimmed by 4 bases and J by 0 bases, leaving 13 bases between them. CDR1 and CDR2 from the germline V gene are SGDLS and YYNGEE. The CDR3 is made up of 15 amino acids. The CDR3 spells CASSPPGSLNTEAFF. The CDR3 nucleotides are TGTGCCAGCAGCCCCCCAGGGAGCCTGAACACTGAAGCTTTCTTT.

This clonotype has a count of ten or more. The chain combines TRBV29-1 with TRBJ2-2; D gene uncertain. Germline V gene data show CDR1 as SQVTM and CDR2 as ANQGSEA. The V and J ends lost 5 bases and 7 bases respectively, with 11 bases between them. The CDR3 has 12 residues. The CDR3 sequence: CSVTLLHGELFF. CDR3 bases: TGCAGCGTTACGTTGCTTCACGGGGAGCTGTTTTTT.

This clonotype was observed at least ten times. CDR3 loop: CASSSTGGIGETQYF. The CDR3 coding sequence is TGTGCCAGCAGCTCGACAGGGGGGATTGGCGAGACCCAGTACTTC. The chain is built from TRBV7-2 and TRBJ2-5; 9 bases are a match to TRBD1. This CDR3 is built from 15 residues. CDR1 is SGHTA, CDR2 FQGNSA, per germline. V was pared by 4 bases and J by 5 bases, with 8 bases of the junction left unmatched.

CDR3 nucleotides: TGTGCCAGCTCACCTCAGAGCTCTGGGGCCAACGTCCTGACTTTC. It yields the protein CASSPQSSGANVLTF. The chain links TRBV18 to TRBJ2-6; D gene unclear. This CDR3 has 15 residues. Germline CDR1 and CDR2: KGHSH and LQKENI. The germline V and J ends were trimmed by 3 bases and 0 bases, with 6 bases remaining between them. The whole variable domain, filled in from reference TRBV18 and TRBJ2-6, reads NAGVMQNPRHLVRRRGQEARLRCSPMKGHSHVYWYRQLPEEGLKFMVYLQKENIIDESGMPKERFSAEFPKEGPSILRIQQVVRGDSAAYFCASSPQSSGANVLTFGAGSRLTVL.

Many counts were recorded for this clonotype. The V gene is TRBV3-1, the J gene TRBJ2-5, with 9 bases fitting TRBD1. The CDR3 runs 16 residues. The trim removed 1 base at V and 5 bases at J, leaving 8 bases unmatched. Germline CDR1 and CDR2: LGHDT and YNNKEL (reference sequence). The CDR3 coding sequence is TGTGCCAGCAGCCAAGGGCCGGGACAGGGCGGCGAGACCCAGTACTTC. Protein product: CASSQGPGQGGETQYF.

This chain links TRBV6-1 with TRBJ1-6, with 7 bases matching TRBD1. V was clipped by 3 bases and J by 6 bases; unmatched bases: 2. The CDR3 length is 14 residues. CDR1 MNHNS and CDR2 SASEGT come from the germline V gene. The DNA for the CDR3 is TGTGCCAGCAGTGAGGGACAGCTTAATTCACCCCTCCACTTT. This sequence encodes CASSEGQLNSPLHF.

V is TRBV10-1 and J is TRBJ2-7; the D is unclear. The CDR3 is 14 residues long. With 8 bases removed from V and 2 bases from J, the gap between germline ends came to 16 bases. Germline CDR1 and CDR2: WNHNN and SYGVQD (reference sequence). The DNA for the CDR3 is TGCGCCAGCTCCGAGTCTCAAATACCCTACGAGCAGTACTTC. Translating gives CASSESQIPYEQYF.

As concerns this clonotype: A read error is possible here, since a much larger clone lies one base away. The chain is built from TRBV5-4 and TRBJ1-3; no reliable D call. Trimming left V 4 bases short and J 6 bases short, with 5 bases between. This CDR3 has 11 amino acids. Looked up from germline, CDR1 is SGHNT and CDR2 is YYREEE (reference sequence). The CDR3 DNA sequence: TGTGCCAGCAGCGAGGCAAACACCATATATTTT. Amino acids: CASSEANTIYF. The entire variable domain, with the rest obtained from reference TRBV5-4 and TRBJ1-3, is as follows: ETGVTQSPTHLIKTRGQQVTLRCSSQSGHNTVSWYQQALGQGPQFIFQYYREEENGRGNFPPRFSGLQFPNYSSELNVNALELDDSALYLCASSEANTIYFGEGSWLTVV.

In this sample, this clonotype turned up many times. The chain couples TRBV11-2 to TRBJ2-1, with D maybe TRBD2 (5 bases). Trimming took off 5 bases at V and 3 bases at J, with 17 bases between the two ends. In germline, CDR1 is SGHAT, CDR2 FQNNGV. The CDR3 covers 16 residues. The CDR3 loop is CASSPILGSGYNEQFF. The CDR3 DNA reads TGTGCCAGCAGCCCGATCCTCGGAAGCGGCTACAATGAGCAGTTCTTC.

This clonotype was found many times. The chain employs TRBV11-1 and TRBJ1-1, with D unresolved. Trimming removed 3 bases from V and 1 base from J, with 6 bases in between. CDR1 and CDR2 from the germline V gene are SGHAT and FQDESV (reference sequence). CDR3 size: 13 residues. The CDR3 DNA reads as TGTGCCAGCAGCTTTGATCCGAACACTGAAGCTTTCTTT. Protein sequence: CASSFDPNTEAFF.

This clonotype was recorded a few times. V is TRBV7-2 and J is TRBJ1-5; maybe TRBD1 (6 bases). V was cut by 3 bases and J by 0 bases, with 9 bases left in between. The CDR3 has 15 amino acids. Germline CDR1 and CDR2: SGHTA and FQGNSA. The CDR3 region is CASSFGQLSNQPQHF. CDR3 nucleotide sequence: TGTGCCAGCAGCTTCGGACAGCTTAGCAATCAGCCCCAGCATTTT. The full variable domain, with the rest looked up from reference TRBV7-2 and TRBJ1-5, is GAGVSQSPSNKVTEKGKDVELRCDPISGHTALYWYRQSLGQGLEFLIYFQGNSAPDKSGLPSDRFSAERTGGSVSTLTIQRTQQEDSAVYLCASSFGQLSNQPQHFGDGTRLSIL.

Concerning this clonotype: The germline gene is not matched at one end of the junction; a read error may be the cause. The chain has TRBV6-1 and TRBJ1-2; D possibly corresponds to TRBD1 (5 bases). Germline CDR1 and CDR2: MNHNS and SASEGT. The CDR3 length is 14 residues. This CDR3 is CTSRRDGLNYGYTF. The CDR3 bases are TGTACCAGCAGGCGGGACGGATTAAACTATGGCTACACCTTC.

The rearrangement joins TRBV5-1 to TRBJ1-2; D is perhaps TRBD1 (6 bases). There are 15 residues in the CDR3. Germline V gene sequence: CDR1 SGHRS, CDR2 YFSETQ. V was pared by 7 bases and J by 2 bases, with 18 bases between. CDR3 DNA: TGCGCCAGCGGCCAACCAGGGGAAAGGAACTATGGCTACACCTTC. Its protein product is CASGQPGERNYGYTF.

The sample holds many counts of this clonotype. V and J are TRBV12-3 or TRBV12-4 and TRBJ2-2; D gene uncertain. CDR3 length: 15 residues. Trimming left V 5 bases short and J 3 bases short, with 13 bases between. The chain's CDR3 is CASSTYKRHTGELFF. The CDR3 DNA reads as TGTGCCAGCAGTACTTACAAGAGACACACCGGGGAGCTGTTTTTT.

The chain carries TRBV6-1 and TRBJ1-5; 7 bases are shared with TRBD1. The CDR3 runs to 15 residues. V dropped 6 bases and J dropped 6; count of bases not matched to a gene: 11. CDR1 is MNHNS and CDR2 is SASEGT in the germline V gene. This chain's CDR3 is CASRSSTGNLQPQHF. Written as DNA, the CDR3 is TGTGCCAGCAGGTCTTCGACAGGGAACCTTCAGCCCCAGCATTTT.

This clonotype has ten or more counts. This chain links TRBV3-1 with TRBJ2-7, with 12 bases identical to TRBD2. Trimming took 3 bases from V and 3 from J; bases not matched to a gene: 6. CDR3 length: 16 residues. Germline lookup yields CDR1 LGHDT and CDR2 YNNKEL (reference sequence). The CDR3 DNA sequence: TGTGCCAGCAGCCAGTCGACTAGCGGGGGATTCTACGAGCAGTACTTC. Its translation is CASSQSTSGGFYEQYF.

Note on this clonotype: A read error is possible here, since a much larger clone lies one base away. The V and J genes are TRBV18 and TRBJ1-1; D is unresolved. The length of the CDR3 is 13 residues. Germline V gene sequence: CDR1 KGHSH, CDR2 LQKENI. CDR3 bases: TGTGCCAGCTCACCACCGACGAAGACTGGAGCTTTCTTT. It specifies CASSPPTKTGAFF.

This clonotype was counted only a few times. The V and J genes are TRBV4-3 and TRBJ2-2, with 11 bases identical to TRBD2. The CDR3 is 15 residues long. V shed 2 bases, J shed 6 bases, and the junction held 2 bases outside the gene matches. CDR1 and CDR2 (germline): LGHNA, YSLEER. The chain's CDR3 is CASSQRGLAAGELFF. CDR3 nucleotides: TGCGCCAGCAGCCAAAGGGGACTAGCGGCCGGGGAGCTGTTTTTT.

CDR3 in DNA: TGTGCCTGGAGCTTAGGCGGGACACGTCGGATTTCCGGAGAGACCCAGTACTTC. Its translation is CAWSLGGTRRISGETQYF. The chain is built from TRBV30 and TRBJ2-5; perhaps D is TRBD1 or TRBD2 (6 bases each). This CDR3 has 18 amino acids. CDR1 GTSNPN and CDR2 SVGIG come from the germline V gene (reference sequence). V was trimmed by 3 bases and J by 4 bases, leaving 27 bases between them.

A word on this clonotype: A much larger clone differs from this one at a single base, so this may be a read error. This rearrangement joins TRBV28 to TRBJ2-2; tentatively, D is TRBD1 (6 bases). The CDR3 sequence is 16 residues long. Germline-derived CDR1 and CDR2 are MDHEN and SYDVKM. CDR3: CVSSLSQGRFTGELFF. The DNA for the CDR3 is TGTGTCAGCAGTTTATCGCAGGGGCGATTCACCGGGGAGCTGTTTTTT.

This chain uses TRBV6-1 with TRBJ2-4; 8 nucleotides align to TRBD1. CDR1 MNHNS and CDR2 SASEGT come from the germline V gene. The CDR3 has 17 residues. Trimming cost V 1 base and J 3 bases; bases outside gene matches: 8. In DNA form, the CDR3 reads TGTGCCAGCAGTGAAGACCTCAGGGGGCGAAGCAAAAACATTCAGTACTTC. Its protein product is CASSEDLRGRSKNIQYF.

This clonotype was observed at least ten times. The CDR3 coding sequence is TGTGCCAGCAGTGCCTCGGACAGTTACACTGAAGCTTTCTTT. Protein: CASSASDSYTEAFF. The chain recombines TRBV12-3 or TRBV12-4 with TRBJ1-1; D is perhaps TRBD1 (6 bases). V was clipped by 5 bases and J by 3 bases, with 13 bases between them. The CDR3 loop spans 14 amino acids.

This clonotype appeared many times. The chain is built from TRBV20-1 and TRBJ2-5; 7 bases agree with TRBD2. With 3 bases clipped from V and 5 bases from J, the junction kept 12 bases outside the gene matches. CDR1 and CDR2 (germline): DFQATT, SNEGSKA (reference sequence). The CDR3 sequence is 15 residues long. CDR3 sequence reads: CSASSIAGVMETQYF. The CDR3 DNA sequence: TGCAGTGCTAGTTCAATCGCGGGAGTAATGGAGACCCAGTACTTC.